The 14 T cell receptor beta chains below were found in one sample sequenced in a study of cytomegalovirus exposure and HLA in healthy donors. The PCR contained 60 Vbeta and 13 Jbeta primers. Clones were read by immunoSEQ multiplex PCR, and TCRdb kept only the in-frame ones, dropping some. The table records over 110,000 clones, over 75% of them present only once. Material: PBMCs. These receptors came from a male donor in good health and CMV-seronegative.

The rearrangement links TRBV27 to TRBJ2-3, with D unclear. The germline V and J ends were trimmed by 5 bases and 6 bases, with 6 bases remaining between them. The CDR3 spans 11 residues. Germline V lookup: CDR1 MNHEY, CDR2 SMNVEV (reference sequence). The CDR3 spells CASSIRDTQYF. The CDR3 DNA reads as TGTGCCAGCAGTATACGGGATACGCAGTATTTT.

The rearrangement links TRBV9 to TRBJ2-7; TRBD2 matches 12 bases. The CDR3 totals 15 residues. From germline, CDR1 is SGDLS and CDR2 YYNGEE. V shed 3 bases and J 2 bases; nucleotides not matched to a gene: 3. The CDR3 nucleotides read TGTGCCAGCAGCGCAACTAGCGGGAGGCCCTACGAGCAGTACTTC. Protein sequence: CASSATSGRPYEQYF.

The rearrangement links TRBV27 to TRBJ2-7; 9 bases fit TRBD2. The CDR3 runs to 15 residues. Germline CDR1 is MNHEY and CDR2 is SMNVEV (reference sequence). J lost 5 bases, V lost 6 bases, and 11 bases had no gene match. The CDR3, as DNA: TGTGCCAGCAGCCCGAATAGCGGGAGTGTTCACGAGCAGTACTTC. Translation: CASSPNSGSVHEQYF.

Here the CDR3 DNA reads TGCGCCAGCAGCTTGGTCCAGTCGGGGAACAATGAGCAGTTCTTC. This gives the protein CASSLVQSGNNEQFF. This rearrangement joins TRBV5-1 to TRBJ2-1, with a tentative D call TRBD2 (5 bases). Germline CDR1 SGHRS, CDR2 YFSETQ. This CDR3 has 15 amino acids. Trimming shortened V by 0 bases and J by 5 bases, and 12 bases separated the two germline ends.

The genes are TRBV29-1 and TRBJ2-5; no reliable D call. The CDR3 extends over 11 amino acids. Trimming removed 8 bases at V and 2 bases at J, with 9 bases between. Germline V CDR1 and CDR2: SQVTM, ANQGSEA. The CDR3 reads CSPPSQETQYF. The CDR3 coding sequence is TGCAGCCCCCCGTCGCAAGAGACCCAGTACTTC.

J is TRBJ1-5 and V is TRBV19; 9 bases agree with TRBD1. The V gene's germline CDR1 is LNHDA and CDR2 SQIVND (reference sequence). The CDR3 spans 16 residues. With 6 bases clipped from V and 3 bases from J, the junction kept 9 bases outside the gene matches. The CDR3 bases are TGTGCCAGTAGGACCCCGGGACAGGGATTCAATCAGCCCCAGCATTTT. Translation gives CASRTPGQGFNQPQHF.

This chain connects TRBV5-1 to TRBJ2-3; D is unclear. CDR1 and CDR2 from the germline V gene are SGHRS and YFSETQ. This CDR3 has 15 amino acids. V lost 0 bases to trimming and J lost 6 bases, with 14 bases between them. The CDR3 sequence: CASSLEFSGRDTQYF. CDR3 nucleotide sequence: TGCGCCAGCAGCTTGGAATTTTCTGGTCGGGATACGCAGTATTTT.

The chain is built from TRBV28 and TRBJ2-5; D uncertain. The V gene lost 2 bases and the J gene lost 7 bases, with 14 bases spanning the gap. Germline lookup yields CDR1 MDHEN and CDR2 SYDVKM. The CDR3 runs 14 residues. DNA for the CDR3: TGTGCCAGCAGTTTAATCGGCGAGGTCGTGACCCAGTACTTC. This encodes CASSLIGEVVTQYF. Full variable domain (rest looked up from reference TRBV28 and TRBJ2-5): DVKVTQSSRYLVKRTGEKVFLECVQDMDHENMFWYRQDPGLGLRLIYFSYDVKMKEKGDIPEGYSVSREKKERFSLILESASTNQTSMYLCASSLIGEVVTQYFGPGTRLLVL.

This chain uses TRBV23-1 with TRBJ1-4; TRBD1 matches at 8 bases. TRBV23-1 is placed among ORFs of uncertain function. The CDR3 covers 13 residues. Germline trimming cut 8 bases from V and 10 bases from J; bases unmatched to any gene: 9. CDR3 protein: CASPRDRFVKLFF. The CDR3 DNA is TGCGCCAGCCCCCGGGACAGGTTTGTAAAACTGTTTTTT.

This clone was found once. The chain carries TRBV19 and TRBJ1-1; the D gene is possibly TRBD1 (6 bases). Germline-derived CDR1 and CDR2 are LNHDA and SQIVND (reference sequence). V lost 10 bases and J 2 bases, leaving 14 bases between the germline ends. The CDR3 contains 13 residues. The CDR3 reads CATKPGVNTEAFF. CDR3 nucleotides: TGTGCCACTAAACCAGGGGTAAACACTGAAGCTTTCTTT.

This clone was found a few times. J is TRBJ1-1 and V is TRBV5-4; TRBD1 is a possible D gene (6 bases). V shed 2 bases and J shed 7 bases, with 18 bases lying between them. The CDR3 spans 15 residues. CDR1 is SGHNT, CDR2 YYREEE, per germline (reference sequence). This CDR3 reads CASSFGTGKKGEAFF. For the CDR3, the DNA is TGTGCCAGCAGCTTTGGTACAGGGAAAAAGGGTGAAGCTTTCTTT.

This clone was recorded a few times. The genes are TRBV5-1 and TRBJ2-2; possible D gene TRBD2, 5 bases. CDR3 length: 14 residues. The germline CDR1 and CDR2 sequences are SGHRS and YFSETQ. The V and J ends lost 0 bases and 4 bases respectively, with 7 bases between them. This chain's CDR3 is CASSLGGATGELFF. CDR3 DNA: TGCGCCAGCAGCTTGGGGGGAGCCACCGGGGAGCTGTTTTTT.

The V and J genes are TRBV2 and TRBJ1-5; maybe TRBD1 (5 bases). V was trimmed by 5 bases and J by 6 bases, leaving 11 bases between them. The CDR3 is 13 residues long. Germline V gene data show CDR1 as SNHLY and CDR2 as FYNNEI. DNA for the CDR3: TGTGCCAGCAGTCCGGGGGTGCGTCAGCCCCAGCATTTT. It translates to CASSPGVRQPQHF.

This chain connects TRBV7-9 to TRBJ2-5; TRBD2 might be the D (6 bases). Deletions cut 5 bases from V and 1 base from J, with 14 bases between. The CDR3 runs to 15 residues. The germline V gene has CDR1 SEHNR and CDR2 FQNEAQ (reference sequence). This CDR3 is CASSRIQRAQETQYF. CDR3 nucleotides: TGTGCCAGCAGCAGAATCCAGCGGGCCCAAGAGACCCAGTACTTC.